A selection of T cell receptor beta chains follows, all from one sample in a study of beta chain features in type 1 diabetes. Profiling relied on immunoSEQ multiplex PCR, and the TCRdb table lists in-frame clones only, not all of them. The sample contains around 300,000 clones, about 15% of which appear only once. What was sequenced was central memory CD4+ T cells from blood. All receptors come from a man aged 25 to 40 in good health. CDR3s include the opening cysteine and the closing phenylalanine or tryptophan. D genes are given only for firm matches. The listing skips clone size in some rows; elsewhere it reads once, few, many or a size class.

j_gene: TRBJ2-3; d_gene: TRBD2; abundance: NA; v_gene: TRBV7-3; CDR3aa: CASSRPTSGSTDTQYF; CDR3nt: TGTGCCAGCAGCCGTCCGACTAGCGGTAGCACAGATACGCAGTATTTT
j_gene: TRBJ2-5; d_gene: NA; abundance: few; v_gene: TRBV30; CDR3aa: CAWSQVEETQYF; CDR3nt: TGTGCCTGGAGTCAGGTCGAAGAGACCCAGTACTTC
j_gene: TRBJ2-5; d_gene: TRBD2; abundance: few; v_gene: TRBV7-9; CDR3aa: CASSVSGTSGRETQYF; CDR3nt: TGTGCCAGCAGCGTCTCCGGGACTAGCGGGAGGGAGACCCAGTACTTC
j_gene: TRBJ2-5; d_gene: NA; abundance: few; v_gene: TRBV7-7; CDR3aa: CASSSGPRGKTQYF; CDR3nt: TGTGCCAGCAGCTCCGGCCCCCGGGGGAAGACCCAGTACTTC
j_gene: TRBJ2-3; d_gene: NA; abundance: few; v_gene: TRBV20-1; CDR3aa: CSAQTADTQYF; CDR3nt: TGCAGTGCTCAGACTGCAGATACGCAGTATTTT
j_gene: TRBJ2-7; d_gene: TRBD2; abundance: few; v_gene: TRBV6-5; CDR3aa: CASSRLVGGDEQYF; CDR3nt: TGTGCCAGCTCCCGACTAGTCGGGGGGGACGAGCAGTACTTC
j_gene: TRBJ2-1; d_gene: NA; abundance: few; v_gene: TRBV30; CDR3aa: CAWTGGSYNEQFF; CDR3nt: TGTGCCTGGACGGGCGGGTCTTACAATGAGCAGTTCTTC
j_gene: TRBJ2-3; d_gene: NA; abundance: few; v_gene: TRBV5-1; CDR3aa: CASSLGGSRKDTQYF; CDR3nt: TGCGCCAGCAGCTTGGGGGGGTCCAGAAAAGATACGCAGTATTTT
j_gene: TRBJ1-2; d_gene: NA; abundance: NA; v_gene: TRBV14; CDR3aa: CASGGSGYTF; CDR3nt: TGTGCCAGCGGGGGGTCTGGCTACACCTTC
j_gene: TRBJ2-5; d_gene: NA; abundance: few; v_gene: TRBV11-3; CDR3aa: CASSLTAYSYPRETQYF; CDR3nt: TGTGCCAGCAGCCTAACCGCCTACAGCTACCCCAGAGAGACCCAGTACTTC
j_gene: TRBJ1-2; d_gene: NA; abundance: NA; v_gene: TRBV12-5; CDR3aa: CASGLVTNAGYTF; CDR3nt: TGTGCTAGTGGTTTGGTAACGAATGCCGGCTACACCTTC
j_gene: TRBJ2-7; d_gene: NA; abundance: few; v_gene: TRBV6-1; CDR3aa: CASRKYREVAYEQYF; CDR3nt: TGTGCCAGCAGAAAATACAGGGAGGTGGCCTACGAGCAGTACTTC
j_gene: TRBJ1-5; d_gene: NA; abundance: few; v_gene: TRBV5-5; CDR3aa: CASSLGNQPQHF; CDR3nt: TGTGCCAGCAGCTTGGGGAATCAGCCCCAGCATTTT
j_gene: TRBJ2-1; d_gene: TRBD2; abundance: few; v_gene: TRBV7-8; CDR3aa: CASSLAQRERGNEQFF; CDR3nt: TGTGCCAGCAGCTTAGCCCAGCGGGAGAGGGGAAATGAGCAGTTCTTC
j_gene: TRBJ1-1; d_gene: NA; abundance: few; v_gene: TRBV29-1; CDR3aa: CSAKRQRTEAFF; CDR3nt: TGCAGCGCAAAACGACAGAGAACTGAAGCTTTCTTT
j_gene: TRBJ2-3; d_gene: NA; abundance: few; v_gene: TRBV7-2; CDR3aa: CASSLVGPDTQYF; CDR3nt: TGTGCCAGCAGCTTAGTCGGTCCAGATACGCAGTATTTT
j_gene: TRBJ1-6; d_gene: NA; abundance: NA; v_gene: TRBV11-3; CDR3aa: CASSLGPNNSPLHF; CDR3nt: TGTGCCAGCAGCTTAGGACCGAATAATTCACCCCTCCACTTT
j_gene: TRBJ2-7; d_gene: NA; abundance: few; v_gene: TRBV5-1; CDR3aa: CASSKPLAGEQYF; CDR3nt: TGCGCCAGCAGCAAGCCCCTCGCCGGAGAGCAGTACTTC
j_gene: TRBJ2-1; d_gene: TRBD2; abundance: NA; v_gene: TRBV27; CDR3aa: CASSLGLAGVNEQFF; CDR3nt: TGTGCCAGCAGTTTGGGGCTAGCGGGAGTCAATGAGCAGTTCTTC
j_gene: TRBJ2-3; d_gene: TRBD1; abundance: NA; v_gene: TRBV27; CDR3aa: CASSSHLGQGTDTQYF; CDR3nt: TGTGCCAGCAGTTCCCATCTAGGACAGGGCACAGATACGCAGTATTTT
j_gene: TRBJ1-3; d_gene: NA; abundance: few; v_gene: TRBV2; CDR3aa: CASSAETVSGNTIYF; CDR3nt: TGTGCCAGCAGTGCCGAGACAGTCTCTGGAAACACCATATATTTT
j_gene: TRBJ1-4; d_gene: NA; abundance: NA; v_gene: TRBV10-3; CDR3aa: CAISESGGPNEKLFF; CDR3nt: TGTGCCATCAGTGAGTCCGGGGGGCCTAATGAAAAACTGTTTTTT